Detailed here is one TCR beta chain. The CDR3 runs to 17 residues. V lost 4 bases to trimming and J lost 0 bases, with 16 bases between them. Germline V gene data show CDR1 as MGHRA and CDR2 as YSYEKL. This specimen comes from a study of blood T cell repertoires in COVID-19. Study at large: In each case, the material was cDNA or gDNA derived from T cells, B-cell-depleted T cells, or PBMCs.

Participants' reported clinical history set cohort assignment. Donors in Cohort 3 counted as recovered after two negative PCRs, clearance, or symptom resolution. Produced via immunoSEQ multiplex PCR; TCRdb's table is partial and in-frame only. In the table there are around 300,000 clones, around 87% of which are singletons. The origin of this receptor is a woman aged 18-29 years who had recovered from COVID-19. The V call is TRBV4-1, the J call TRBJ1-3; a weak D match, TRBD1 (6 bases). Sequencing used PBMCs or T cells enriched from blood (not recorded which). CDR3 coding DNA: TGCGCCAGCAGCCCCTGGGACACCCCCGCCTCTGGAAACACCATATATTTT. Encoded protein: CASSPWDTPASGNTIYF.